This is a list of T cell receptor beta chains from one sample in a study of blood T cell repertoires in COVID-19. TCRdb's table, derived via immunoSEQ multiplex PCR, lists solely in-frame clones and lacks some. The sample lists approximately 27,000 clones, about 91% occurring once. The sequenced material came from peripheral blood. The source of these receptors is a man between 65 and 85 years old with acute or convalescent COVID-19. Each CDR3 is given with its conserved first and last residue. Fields, in order: V gene, J gene, clone size, D gene, CDR3 DNA, CDR3 protein. A D gene is named only where the DNA matches it firmly. The size field is filled for only some rows; it gives once, few, many or a size class.

V gene: TRBV5-1; J gene: TRBJ1-3; clone size: NA; D gene: NA; CDR3 DNA: TGCGCCAGCAGCTCCAGGGTCCTTGGCCTCGGAAACACCATATATTTT; CDR3 protein: CASSSRVLGLGNTIYF
V gene: TRBV30; J gene: TRBJ1-5; clone size: NA; D gene: NA; CDR3 DNA: TGTGCCTGGAGTGCCGGACAACCGAATCAGCCCCAGCATTTT; CDR3 protein: CAWSAGQPNQPQHF
V gene: TRBV10-2; J gene: TRBJ2-1; clone size: NA; D gene: TRBD2; CDR3 DNA: TGCGCCAGCGGGGGGGGGAAAAGGACTAGCGGGAGGGTTGGCTACAATGAGCAGTTCTTC; CDR3 protein: CASGGGKRTSGRVGYNEQFF
V gene: TRBV9; J gene: TRBJ1-1; clone size: NA; D gene: NA; CDR3 DNA: TGTGCCAGCAGCGCCGGGAAGGGAACCGACCTGATGAACACTGAAGCTTTCTTT; CDR3 protein: CASSAGKGTDLMNTEAFF
V gene: TRBV2; J gene: TRBJ1-1; clone size: NA; D gene: NA; CDR3 DNA: TGTGCCAGCTTCCGGGACAAGAACACTGAAGCTTTCTTT; CDR3 protein: CASFRDKNTEAFF
V gene: TRBV5-1; J gene: TRBJ2-5; clone size: NA; D gene: TRBD1; CDR3 DNA: TGCGCCAGCAGCTTGGGACAGGGTGGAGAGACCCAGTACTTC; CDR3 protein: CASSLGQGGETQYF
V gene: TRBV4-2; J gene: TRBJ1-4; clone size: NA; D gene: TRBD1; CDR3 DNA: TGTGCCAGCAGCCAGAGGGACAGGCGGGGGACTAATGAAAAACTGTTTTTT; CDR3 protein: CASSQRDRRGTNEKLFF
V gene: TRBV12-3/TRBV12-4; J gene: TRBJ2-2; clone size: NA; D gene: NA; CDR3 DNA: TGTGCCAGCAGTTTGGAGAGGGTTGGGGAGCTGTTTTTT; CDR3 protein: CASSLERVGELFF
V gene: TRBV3-1/TRBV3-2; J gene: TRBJ1-1; clone size: NA; D gene: NA; CDR3 DNA: TGTGCCAGCAGCCCGGGAAGGAACACTGAAGCTTTCTTT; CDR3 protein: CASSPGRNTEAFF
V gene: TRBV5-4; J gene: TRBJ1-1; clone size: NA; D gene: NA; CDR3 DNA: TGTGCCAGCAGCCTCCTAGGTGACGGATGGAACACTGAAGCTTTCTTT; CDR3 protein: CASSLLGDGWNTEAFF
V gene: TRBV18; J gene: TRBJ1-1; clone size: NA; D gene: NA; CDR3 DNA: TGTGCGTCGAGTCCCCTGACTGAAGCTTTCTTT; CDR3 protein: CASSPLTEAFF
V gene: TRBV7-3; J gene: TRBJ2-1; clone size: few; D gene: TRBD2; CDR3 DNA: TGTGCCAGCAGCTTCAACTTGGGACTACAGCAGTTCTTC; CDR3 protein: CASSFNLGLQQFF
V gene: TRBV6-1; J gene: TRBJ2-7; clone size: NA; D gene: NA; CDR3 DNA: TGTGCCAGCACTGAACAGGGCGAGGGGGACGAGCAGTACTTC; CDR3 protein: CASTEQGEGDEQYF
V gene: TRBV12-3/TRBV12-4; J gene: TRBJ2-7; clone size: NA; D gene: NA; CDR3 DNA: TGTGCCAGCAGTCGTCGAGCCTACGAGCAGTACTTC; CDR3 protein: CASSRRAYEQYF
V gene: TRBV7-2; J gene: TRBJ1-3; clone size: NA; D gene: TRBD1; CDR3 DNA: TGTGCCAGCAGCTTACGTGGACAGGGTCGAAACACCATATATTTT; CDR3 protein: CASSLRGQGRNTIYF
V gene: TRBV9; J gene: TRBJ2-5; clone size: medium-sized; D gene: NA; CDR3 DNA: TGCGCCCGCCGCGGAGGGGGGGGGCCCCAAGAGACCCAGTACTTC; CDR3 protein: CARRGGGGPQETQYF
V gene: TRBV4-2; J gene: TRBJ1-2; clone size: NA; D gene: NA; CDR3 DNA: TGTGCCAGCAGCCAAGAAGGGGAAACTAACTATGGCTACACCTTC; CDR3 protein: CASSQEGETNYGYTF
V gene: TRBV19; J gene: TRBJ1-5; clone size: NA; D gene: NA; CDR3 DNA: TGTGCCAGTTTTTCGCGGTTTAGCAATCAGCCCCAGCATTTT; CDR3 protein: CASFSRFSNQPQHF
V gene: TRBV24-1; J gene: TRBJ2-3; clone size: NA; D gene: TRBD2; CDR3 DNA: TGTGCCACCTCTGGGAGGGGTCCGGCAGATACGCAGTATTTT; CDR3 protein: CATSGRGPADTQYF
V gene: TRBV7-2; J gene: TRBJ1-5; clone size: NA; D gene: TRBD1; CDR3 DNA: TGTGCCAGCAGCTTAGGAGGGGGCAGCCATCAGCCCCAGCATTTT; CDR3 protein: CASSLGGGSHQPQHF
V gene: TRBV2; J gene: TRBJ1-1; clone size: NA; D gene: TRBD1; CDR3 DNA: TGTGCCAGCAGGGGACAGGGGCGGCGGACTGAAGCTTTCTTT; CDR3 protein: CASRGQGRRTEAFF
V gene: TRBV18; J gene: TRBJ1-4; clone size: NA; D gene: NA; CDR3 DNA: TGTGCCAGCTCACCGTCAGGGAATAATGAAAAACTGTTTTTT; CDR3 protein: CASSPSGNNEKLFF
V gene: TRBV9; J gene: TRBJ2-1; clone size: NA; D gene: NA; CDR3 DNA: TGTGCCAGCAGCGTAGGACGGGGGAGCTCCTACAATGAGCAGTTCTTC; CDR3 protein: CASSVGRGSSYNEQFF
V gene: TRBV27; J gene: TRBJ1-4; clone size: NA; D gene: NA; CDR3 DNA: TGTGCCAGCAGTTTACGGCAGGGTAGTGAAAAACTGTTTTTT; CDR3 protein: CASSLRQGSEKLFF
V gene: TRBV5-6; J gene: TRBJ1-4; clone size: NA; D gene: NA; CDR3 DNA: TGTGCCAGCAGCTTGGATCGGGGTACACTGTTTTTT; CDR3 protein: CASSLDRGTLFF
V gene: TRBV16; J gene: TRBJ1-3; clone size: NA; D gene: NA; CDR3 DNA: TGTGCCAGCAGCCCTACCAACGTCGGGTCTGGAAACACCATATATTTT; CDR3 protein: CASSPTNVGSGNTIYF
V gene: TRBV5-1; J gene: TRBJ2-1; clone size: NA; D gene: NA; CDR3 DNA: TGCGCCAGCAGACCTTCATTGGAGAATGAGCAGTTCTTC; CDR3 protein: CASRPSLENEQFF
V gene: TRBV7-3; J gene: TRBJ2-7; clone size: NA; D gene: NA; CDR3 DNA: TGTGCCAGCAGCCCAAACAGGTACTCCTACGAGCAGTACTTC; CDR3 protein: CASSPNRYSYEQYF
V gene: TRBV15; J gene: TRBJ2-2; clone size: NA; D gene: TRBD1; CDR3 DNA: TGTGCCACCAGCACCGGGACAGCGAACACCGGGGAGCTGTTTTTT; CDR3 protein: CATSTGTANTGELFF
V gene: TRBV19; J gene: TRBJ1-2; clone size: NA; D gene: NA; CDR3 DNA: TGTGCCAGTAGTATCGGGGGAAGCATCGGGGACTATGGCTACACCTTC; CDR3 protein: CASSIGGSIGDYGYTF
V gene: TRBV4-3; J gene: TRBJ2-1; clone size: NA; D gene: TRBD1; CDR3 DNA: TGCGCCAGCAGCCAAGAGGGGACAGGTTACAATGAGCAGTTCTTC; CDR3 protein: CASSQEGTGYNEQFF
V gene: TRBV12-5; J gene: TRBJ1-3; clone size: NA; D gene: TRBD1; CDR3 DNA: TGTGCTAGTGGTTTGCAAACAGGGGGCTCGGACACCATATATTTT; CDR3 protein: CASGLQTGGSDTIYF
V gene: TRBV15; J gene: TRBJ2-7; clone size: NA; D gene: NA; CDR3 DNA: TGTGCCACCAGCAGAGAAATGACAGGAGCCTCCTACGAGCAGTACTTC; CDR3 protein: CATSREMTGASYEQYF
V gene: TRBV11-3; J gene: TRBJ2-1; clone size: few; D gene: TRBD1; CDR3 DNA: TGTGCCAGCAGCCGTGCGGGGACAGGGGCCTACAATGAGCAGTTCTTC; CDR3 protein: CASSRAGTGAYNEQFF
V gene: TRBV6-5; J gene: TRBJ1-2; clone size: NA; D gene: NA; CDR3 DNA: TGTGCCAGCAGTTACAGCAGGGCGAGCTATGGCTACACCTTC; CDR3 protein: CASSYSRASYGYTF
V gene: TRBV6-5; J gene: TRBJ1-6; clone size: NA; D gene: TRBD1; CDR3 DNA: TGTGCCAGCACTAGACGACAGGGAAGGTCACCCCTCCACTTT; CDR3 protein: CASTRRQGRSPLHF
V gene: TRBV3-1/TRBV3-2; J gene: TRBJ2-5; clone size: NA; D gene: TRBD2; CDR3 DNA: TGTGCCAGCAGCCCGAAGCCCACCGGACTAGCGGAGGGGGGAGAGACCCAGTACTTC; CDR3 protein: CASSPKPTGLAEGGETQYF
V gene: TRBV5-4; J gene: TRBJ2-3; clone size: NA; D gene: TRBD2; CDR3 DNA: TGTGCCAGCAGATCAAGCGGGAGCCCAGATACGCAGTATTTT; CDR3 protein: CASRSSGSPDTQYF
V gene: TRBV6-2/TRBV6-3; J gene: TRBJ1-2; clone size: NA; D gene: NA; CDR3 DNA: TGTGCCAGCAGTTACTCGAGCTGGAGCTATGGCTACACCTTC; CDR3 protein: CASSYSSWSYGYTF
V gene: TRBV6-6; J gene: TRBJ2-7; clone size: NA; D gene: NA; CDR3 DNA: TGTGCCAGCAGTCACGGTGGGACTGGCTACGAGCAGTACTTC; CDR3 protein: CASSHGGTGYEQYF
V gene: TRBV10-3; J gene: TRBJ1-2; clone size: NA; D gene: TRBD1; CDR3 DNA: TGTGCCATCAGTGAGGCGGACAGGGGACCAGCTAACTATGGCTACACCTTC; CDR3 protein: CAISEADRGPANYGYTF
V gene: TRBV5-6; J gene: TRBJ1-5; clone size: once; D gene: NA; CDR3 DNA: TGTGCCAGCAGCTTGTGGCACAGCAATCAGCCCCAGCATTTT; CDR3 protein: CASSLWHSNQPQHF
V gene: TRBV9; J gene: TRBJ1-3; clone size: NA; D gene: TRBD1; CDR3 DNA: TGTGCCAGCAGCGGACAGGGGGTAGGAAACACCATATATTTT; CDR3 protein: CASSGQGVGNTIYF
V gene: TRBV18; J gene: TRBJ2-5; clone size: NA; D gene: NA; CDR3 DNA: TGTGCCAGCTCACCAACAGAGAACCAAGAGACCCAGTACTTC; CDR3 protein: CASSPTENQETQYF
V gene: TRBV18; J gene: TRBJ2-2; clone size: NA; D gene: NA; CDR3 DNA: TGTGCCAGCTCACCGGGTCTAGCGACCGGGGAGCTGTTTTTT; CDR3 protein: CASSPGLATGELFF